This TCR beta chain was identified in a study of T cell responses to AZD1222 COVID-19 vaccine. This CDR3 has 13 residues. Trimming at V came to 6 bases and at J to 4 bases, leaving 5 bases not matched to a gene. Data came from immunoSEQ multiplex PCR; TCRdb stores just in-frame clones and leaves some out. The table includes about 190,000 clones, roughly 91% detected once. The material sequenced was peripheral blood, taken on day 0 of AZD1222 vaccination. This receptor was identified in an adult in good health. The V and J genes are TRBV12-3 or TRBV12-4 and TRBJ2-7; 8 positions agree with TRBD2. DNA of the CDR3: TGTGCCAGCAGGCCGGGAGGGGAATACGAGCAGTACTTC. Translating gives CASRPGGEYEQYF.